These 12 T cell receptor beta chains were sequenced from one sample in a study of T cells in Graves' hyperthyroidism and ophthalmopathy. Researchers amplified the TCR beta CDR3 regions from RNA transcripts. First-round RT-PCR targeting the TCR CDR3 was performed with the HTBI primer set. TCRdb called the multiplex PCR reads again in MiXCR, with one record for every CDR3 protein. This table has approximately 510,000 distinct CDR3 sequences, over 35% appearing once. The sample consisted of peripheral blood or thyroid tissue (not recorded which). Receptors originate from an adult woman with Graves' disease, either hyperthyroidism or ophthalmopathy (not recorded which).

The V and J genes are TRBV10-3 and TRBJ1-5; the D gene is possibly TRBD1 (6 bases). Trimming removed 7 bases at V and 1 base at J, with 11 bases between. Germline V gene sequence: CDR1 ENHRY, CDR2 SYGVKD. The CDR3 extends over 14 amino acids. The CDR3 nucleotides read TGTGCCATCACCAAAGACAGGAGCAATCAGCCCCAGCATTTT. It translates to CAITKDRSNQPQHF.

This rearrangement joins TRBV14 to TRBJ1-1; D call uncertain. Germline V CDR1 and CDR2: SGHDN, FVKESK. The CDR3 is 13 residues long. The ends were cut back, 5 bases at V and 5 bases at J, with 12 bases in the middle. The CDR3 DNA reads TGTGCCAGCAGCTTGCGGGGTCGAACTGAAGCTTTCTTT. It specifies CASSLRGRTEAFF.

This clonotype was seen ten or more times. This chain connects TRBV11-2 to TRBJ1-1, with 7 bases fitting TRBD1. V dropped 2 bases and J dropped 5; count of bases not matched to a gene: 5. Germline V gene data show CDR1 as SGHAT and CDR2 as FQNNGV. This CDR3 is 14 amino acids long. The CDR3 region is CASSLNRGGTEAFF. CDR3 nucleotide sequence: TGTGCCAGCAGCTTAAACAGGGGAGGGACTGAAGCTTTCTTT. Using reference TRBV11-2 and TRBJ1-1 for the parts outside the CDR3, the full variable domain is EAGVAQSPRYKIIEKRQSVAFWCNPISGHATLYWYQQILGQGPKLLIQFQNNGVVDDSQLPKDRFSAERLKGVDSTLKIQPAKLEDSAVYLCASSLNRGGTEAFFGQGTRLTVV.

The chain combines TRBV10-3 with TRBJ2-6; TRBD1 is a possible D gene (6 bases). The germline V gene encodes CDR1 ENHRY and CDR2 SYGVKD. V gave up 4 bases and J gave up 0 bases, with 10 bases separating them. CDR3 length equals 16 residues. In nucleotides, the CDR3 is TGTGCCATCAGTGTAAAACAGGGCTCTGGGGCCAACGTCCTGACTTTC. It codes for CAISVKQGSGANVLTF.

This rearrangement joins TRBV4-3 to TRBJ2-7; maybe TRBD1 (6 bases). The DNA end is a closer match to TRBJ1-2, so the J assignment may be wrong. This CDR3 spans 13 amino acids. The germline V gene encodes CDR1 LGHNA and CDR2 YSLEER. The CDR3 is CASSSTGTDGYTF. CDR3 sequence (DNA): TGCGCCAGCAGCTCCACAGGGACGGATGGCTACACCTTC.

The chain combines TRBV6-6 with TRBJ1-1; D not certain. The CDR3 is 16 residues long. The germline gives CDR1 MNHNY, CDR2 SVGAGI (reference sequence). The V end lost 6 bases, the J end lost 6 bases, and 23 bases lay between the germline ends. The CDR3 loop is CASSSRRSVTQPEAFF. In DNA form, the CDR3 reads TGTGCCAGCAGCTCCAGGCGATCTGTTACCCAACCTGAAGCTTTCTTT.

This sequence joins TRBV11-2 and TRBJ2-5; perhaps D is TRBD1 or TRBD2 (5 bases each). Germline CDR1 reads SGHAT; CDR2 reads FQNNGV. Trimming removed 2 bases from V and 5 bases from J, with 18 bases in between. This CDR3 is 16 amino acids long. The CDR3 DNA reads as TGTGCCAGCAGCTTATATGGGACGAACACCGGGGAGACCCAGTACTTC. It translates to CASSLYGTNTGETQYF.

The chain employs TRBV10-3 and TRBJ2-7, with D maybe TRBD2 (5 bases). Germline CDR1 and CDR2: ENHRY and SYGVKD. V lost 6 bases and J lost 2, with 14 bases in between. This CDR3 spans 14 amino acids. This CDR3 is CAIRAMDGTYEQYF. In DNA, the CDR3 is TGTGCCATCAGAGCGATGGACGGGACCTACGAGCAGTACTTC.

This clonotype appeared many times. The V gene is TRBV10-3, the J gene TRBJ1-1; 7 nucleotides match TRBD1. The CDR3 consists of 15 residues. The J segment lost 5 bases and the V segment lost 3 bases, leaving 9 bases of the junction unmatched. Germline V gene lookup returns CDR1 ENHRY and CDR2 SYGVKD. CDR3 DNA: TGTGCCATCAGTGAAAAGGGCAGGGGGTGGACTGAAGCTTTCTTT. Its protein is CAISEKGRGWTEAFF.

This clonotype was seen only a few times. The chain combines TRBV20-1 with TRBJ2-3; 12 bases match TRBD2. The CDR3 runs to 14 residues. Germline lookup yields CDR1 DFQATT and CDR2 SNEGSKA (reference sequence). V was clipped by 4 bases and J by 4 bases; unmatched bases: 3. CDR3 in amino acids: CSAILAGGPDTQYF. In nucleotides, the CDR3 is TGCAGTGCTATCCTAGCGGGAGGGCCAGATACGCAGTATTTT.

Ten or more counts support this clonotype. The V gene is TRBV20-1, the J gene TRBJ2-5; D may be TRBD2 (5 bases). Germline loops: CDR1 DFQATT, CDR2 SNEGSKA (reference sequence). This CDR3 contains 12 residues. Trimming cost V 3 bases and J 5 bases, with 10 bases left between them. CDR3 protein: CSASDPGETQYF. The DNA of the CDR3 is TGCAGTGCTAGCGACCCGGGGGAGACCCAGTACTTC.

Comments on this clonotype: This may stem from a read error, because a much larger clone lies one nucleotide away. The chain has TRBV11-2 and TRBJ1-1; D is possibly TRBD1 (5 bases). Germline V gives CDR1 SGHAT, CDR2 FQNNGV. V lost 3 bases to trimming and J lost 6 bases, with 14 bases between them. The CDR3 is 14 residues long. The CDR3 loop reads CASSFHQGRAEAFF. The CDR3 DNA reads TGTGCCAGCAGCTTCCACCAGGGCAGGGCTGAAGCTTTCTTT.